The 13 T cell receptor beta chains presented below share a single source sample, sequenced in a study of human T cells and chemical hapten exposure. A single record per CDR3 protein comes from TCRdb applying MiXCR to the RACE reads. The sample contains tens of thousands of distinct CDR3 sequences, approximately 10% of which appear only once. The time point denotes: pre-sensitization, week 0. Treatment in this sample: therapeutic diphenylcyclopropenone sensitization with weekly scalp DPC. The sequencing here drew on whole blood, taken in connection with sensitization to the hapten diphenylcyclopropenone (DPC). The receptors stem from a woman aged 50 to 60 with alopecia areata. Some clones in this sample may be carry-over from other donors' samples.

In its sample, this clonotype was seen many times. V is TRBV24-1 and J is TRBJ1-2; D gene uncertain. CDR3 size: 13 residues. V was trimmed by 3 bases and J by 7 bases, leaving 11 bases between them. Germline V gene data show CDR1 as KGHDR and CDR2 as SFDVKD. The DNA of the CDR3 is TGTGCCACCAGTGATGACGGCCTCTCTGGCTACACCTTC. It codes for CATSDDGLSGYTF.

V is TRBV7-6 and J is TRBJ2-3; TRBD1 agrees at 10 bases. This CDR3 region has 15 residues. V gave up 4 bases and J gave up 6 bases; unmatched junction bases: 7. Germline CDR1 SGHVS, CDR2 FNYEAQ. The CDR3, as DNA: TGTGCCAGCAGCTCTAGACAGGGGGCGGCTGATACGCAGTATTTT. Encoded protein: CASSSRQGAADTQYF.

The chain links TRBV3-1 to TRBJ2-7; D is unresolved. Trimming shortened V by 0 bases and J by 3 bases, and 18 bases separated the two germline ends. CDR1 and CDR2 (germline): LGHDT, YNNKEL (reference sequence). The CDR3 is 17 residues long. The CDR3 here is CASSQDQFHFGVYEQYF. CDR3 nucleotide sequence: TGTGCCAGCAGCCAAGATCAGTTTCATTTTGGTGTCTACGAGCAGTACTTC.

This clonotype was seen only a few times. The chain uses TRBV18 and TRBJ1-6; D is unresolved. This CDR3 is 15 amino acids long. The germline CDR1 and CDR2 sequences are KGHSH and LQKENI. The V and J ends lost 6 bases and 7 bases respectively, with 16 bases between them. In DNA form, the CDR3 reads TGTGCCAGCTCCCCCGGGCCGCCGAGGAATTCACCCCTCCACTTT. Protein sequence: CASSPGPPRNSPLHF. Complete variable domain (other parts from reference TRBV18 and TRBJ1-6): NAGVMQNPRHLVRRRGQEARLRCSPMKGHSHVYWYRQLPEEGLKFMVYLQKENIIDESGMPKERFSAEFPKEGPSILRIQQVVRGDSAAYFCASSPGPPRNSPLHFGNGTRLTVT.

The gene calls are TRBV2 and TRBJ1-2; D remains ambiguous. The CDR3 loop spans 14 amino acids. V was cut by 6 bases and J by 0 bases, with 11 bases left in between. CDR1 SNHLY and CDR2 FYNNEI come from the germline V gene. The CDR3 sequence: CASRTDPSNYGYTF. CDR3 DNA: TGTGCCAGCAGGACCGATCCATCTAACTATGGCTACACCTTC.

In its sample, this clonotype was seen a few times. This chain connects TRBV7-2 to TRBJ1-1, with D hard to call. Germline values: CDR1 SGHTA, CDR2 FQGNSA. V was clipped by 4 bases and J by 4 bases, with 13 bases between them. The length of the CDR3 is 14 residues. In DNA, the CDR3 is TGTGCCAGCAGCTCATACATGGAGAGCACTGAAGCTTTCTTT. As protein: CASSSYMESTEAFF.

This clonotype was seen a handful of times. The chain joins TRBV4-1 to TRBJ1-5, with a possible D match to TRBD1 (5 bases). Germline V lookup: CDR1 MGHRA, CDR2 YSYEKL. The CDR3 runs to 17 residues. V was clipped by 0 bases and J by 2 bases, with 14 bases between them. CDR3 in DNA: TGCGCCAGCAGCCAAGAGGCCAGGGTATCCGGCAATCAGCCCCAGCATTTT. Translated, it gives CASSQEARVSGNQPQHF.

Ten or more counts support this clonotype. V is TRBV2 and J is TRBJ2-3, with D uncertain. V was pared by 4 bases and J by 0 bases, with 11 bases between. The CDR3 length is 15 residues. Germline assignment: CDR1 SNHLY and CDR2 FYNNEI. CDR3 coding DNA: TGTGCCAGCAGTGGACTGATGAGTAGCACAGATACGCAGTATTTT. Amino acids: CASSGLMSSTDTQYF.

This clonotype was detected ten times or more. The chain couples TRBV20-1 to TRBJ1-2; TRBD1 is a possible D gene (5 bases). Between the trimmed V and J ends, which lost 3 bases and 2 bases, there was a span of 16 bases. CDR1 and CDR2 (germline): DFQATT, SNEGSKA (reference sequence). The CDR3 has 15 amino acids. The DNA for the CDR3 is TGCAGTGCTAGCGCCTTCGACAGTCCAAACTATGGCTACACCTTC. This encodes CSASAFDSPNYGYTF.

There are many counts of this clonotype. V is TRBV20-1 and J is TRBJ1-2; D may be TRBD1 (5 bases). This CDR3 has 13 residues. Germline loops: CDR1 DFQATT, CDR2 SNEGSKA (reference sequence). Between the trimmed V and J ends, which lost 7 bases and 3 bases, there was a span of 15 bases. The CDR3 is CSESRGVYYGYTF. The CDR3 DNA reads as TGCAGTGAATCCCGGGGCGTTTACTATGGCTACACCTTC.

The chain uses TRBV29-1 and TRBJ2-7; D may be TRBD2 (7 bases). V gave up 1 base and J gave up 10 bases, with 17 bases separating them. Per germline, CDR1 SQVTM and CDR2 ANQGSEA. The CDR3 is made up of 13 amino acids. The CDR3 region is CSVEAGGSAVQYF. DNA of the CDR3: TGCAGCGTTGAAGCGGGGGGCTCCGCGGTTCAGTACTTC.

With regard to this clonotype: Possible read error: a much larger clone is one base away. The V and J genes are TRBV5-6 and TRBJ2-3; D gene ambiguous. This CDR3 has 14 residues. Between the trimmed V and J ends, which lost 0 bases and 3 bases, there was a span of 8 bases. The germline V gene encodes CDR1 SGHDT and CDR2 YYEEEE. In DNA form, the CDR3 reads TGTGCCAGCAGCTTGGGACATGGGACAGATACGCAGTATTTT. It codes for CASSLGHGTDTQYF.

There are a few counts of this clonotype. This sequence joins TRBV20-1 and TRBJ1-5; tentative D call: TRBD1 (5 bases). Trimming stripped 1 base from V and 0 bases from J, with 13 bases between. Germline V gene lookup returns CDR1 DFQATT and CDR2 SNEGSKA (reference sequence). This CDR3 is built from 16 residues. CDR3 sequence reads: CSARAGGGYSNQPQHF. CDR3 nucleotide sequence: TGCAGTGCTAGAGCAGGTGGGGGGTATAGCAATCAGCCCCAGCATTTT.